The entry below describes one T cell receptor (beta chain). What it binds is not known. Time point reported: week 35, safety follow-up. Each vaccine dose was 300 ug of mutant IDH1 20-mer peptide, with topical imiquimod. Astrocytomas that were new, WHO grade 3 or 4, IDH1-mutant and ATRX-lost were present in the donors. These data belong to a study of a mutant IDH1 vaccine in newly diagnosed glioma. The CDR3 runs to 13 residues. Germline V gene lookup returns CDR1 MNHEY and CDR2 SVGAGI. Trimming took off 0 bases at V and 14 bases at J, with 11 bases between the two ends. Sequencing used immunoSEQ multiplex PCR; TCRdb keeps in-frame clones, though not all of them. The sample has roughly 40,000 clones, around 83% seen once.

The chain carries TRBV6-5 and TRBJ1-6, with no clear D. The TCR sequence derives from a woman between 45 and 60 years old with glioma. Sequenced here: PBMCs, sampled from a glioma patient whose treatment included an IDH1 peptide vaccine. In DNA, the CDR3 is TGTGCCAGCAGTTACTCTCCCGACCGGTCCCTCCACTTT. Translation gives CASSYSPDRSLHF.